These T cell receptor beta chains were read from a single sample in a study of cytomegalovirus exposure and HLA in healthy donors. Clones were sequenced by immunoSEQ multiplex PCR, and TCRdb holds only the in-frame ones, with some missing. The repertoire holds 100,000 to 150,000 clones, around three quarters seen once, with less than 3% in the top ten. Sequenced material: PBMCs. The receptors here all came from a woman in her 40s in good health and CMV-seropositive. CDR3s include the opening cysteine and the closing phenylalanine or tryptophan. Each record gives: clone size, J gene, D gene, V gene, CDR3 DNA, CDR3 protein. A D gene is named only where the DNA matches it firmly. The size entry is marked missing in some rows and otherwise reads once, few, many or a size class.

clone_size: .
j_call: TRBJ2-3
d_call: .
v_call: TRBV15
cdr3_nt: TGTGCCACCAGCCAGAAAGGACAGCGTTCTGATACGCAGTATTTT
cdr3_aa: CATSQKGQRSDTQYF

clone_size: .
j_call: TRBJ2-5
d_call: .
v_call: TRBV5-6
cdr3_nt: TGTGCCAGCAGCTTGGGCCTAGGGGGCCAAGAGACCCAGTACTTC
cdr3_aa: CASSLGLGGQETQYF

clone_size: .
j_call: TRBJ1-1
d_call: .
v_call: TRBV5-1
cdr3_nt: TGCGCCAGCAGCTCGGTGGTGGGAGGGAACACTGAAGCTTTCTTT
cdr3_aa: CASSSVVGGNTEAFF

clone_size: .
j_call: TRBJ2-1
d_call: TRBD1
v_call: TRBV11-2
cdr3_nt: TGTGCCAGCAACCTTTACACAGGGGACCATGTCAATGAGCAGTTCTTC
cdr3_aa: CASNLYTGDHVNEQFF

clone_size: .
j_call: TRBJ2-2
d_call: .
v_call: TRBV30
cdr3_nt: TGTGCCTGGAGTGCCTCTCCGGGATCCACCGGGGAGCTGTTTTTT
cdr3_aa: CAWSASPGSTGELFF

clone_size: .
j_call: TRBJ1-1
d_call: .
v_call: TRBV4-1
cdr3_nt: TGCGCCAGCCCGCCCCGGGTGAACACTGAAGCTTTCTTT
cdr3_aa: CASPPRVNTEAFF

clone_size: .
j_call: TRBJ2-1
d_call: TRBD2
v_call: TRBV7-3
cdr3_nt: TGTGCCAGCAGCTTATGGGGTGGGACTAGCGGCAACAATGAGCAGTTCTTC
cdr3_aa: CASSLWGGTSGNNEQFF

clone_size: .
j_call: TRBJ1-1
d_call: TRBD1
v_call: TRBV7-3
cdr3_nt: TGTGCCAGCAGCTTAACGGGACAGGGGGGTTCTGAAGCTTTCTTT
cdr3_aa: CASSLTGQGGSEAFF

clone_size: few
j_call: TRBJ2-5
d_call: TRBD1
v_call: TRBV9
cdr3_nt: TGTGCCAGCAGCGTAGGTAACAGGGGAGTCCAAGAGACCCAGTACTTC
cdr3_aa: CASSVGNRGVQETQYF

clone_size: .
j_call: TRBJ2-3
d_call: .
v_call: TRBV7-2
cdr3_nt: TGTGCCAGCAGCCCAGACTTCGGCGGGTGGGGAGATACGCAGTATTTT
cdr3_aa: CASSPDFGGWGDTQYF

clone_size: .
j_call: TRBJ2-4
d_call: .
v_call: TRBV19
cdr3_nt: TGTGCCAGTAGTATTCGGGATCTAGCCAAAAACATTCAGTACTTC
cdr3_aa: CASSIRDLAKNIQYF

clone_size: .
j_call: TRBJ2-2
d_call: TRBD2
v_call: TRBV30
cdr3_nt: TGTGCCTGGTCTCACGGGACTAGCGGGGACTATGTGTTTTTT
cdr3_aa: CAWSHGTSGDYVFF

clone_size: .
j_call: TRBJ1-3
d_call: .
v_call: TRBV6-5
cdr3_nt: TGTGCCAGCAGTTATGGGAGGTCTGGAAACACCATATATTTT
cdr3_aa: CASSYGRSGNTIYF

clone_size: .
j_call: TRBJ2-1
d_call: TRBD2
v_call: TRBV9
cdr3_nt: TGTGCCAGCAGCGTAGGGGGTAGCGGGACCCACCATGAGCAGTTCTTC
cdr3_aa: CASSVGGSGTHHEQFF

clone_size: few
j_call: TRBJ2-1
d_call: TRBD1
v_call: TRBV29-1
cdr3_nt: TGCAGCGCCGGACAGGGGGGGTACAATGAGCAGTTCTTC
cdr3_aa: CSAGQGGYNEQFF